This T cell receptor (beta chain) came from a study of blood T cells in healthy people across ages. Study conclusions and caveats: Nothing was known about donor CMV status, and this possibly confounded expanded clonotype changes.

The CDR3 length is 15 residues. Germline V gives CDR1 MNHEY, CDR2 SVGAGI. V trimming: 2 bases; J trimming: 1 base; junction bases outside the gene matches: 3. A second about 7 to 11 cycle PCR used barcoded and J-beta primers. TCRdb analysed the 5' RACE reads with MiXCR anew, one entry per CDR3 protein. Among just under 550,000 distinct CDR3 sequences listed, approximately 25% were seen once. Samples had at least 6.5 million PBMCs isolated from them. This clonotype came up a few times. As yet, its antigen is unknown. These data were also reused for a study on T cells of mothers and their children. As reported in that work: The second PCR used the M1S primer, and this primer added sample barcodes and 2-4 random nucleotides. Related mother-child pairs shared marginally more repertoire than unrelated pairs, though not significantly.

This sequence originates from a boy aged 10-17 years in good health. The sample comprised blood. This chain links TRBV6-5 with TRBJ2-5; 8 nucleotides match TRBD1. CDR3 sequence (DNA): TGTGCCAGCAGTTACGAACAGGGGGTCCAAGAGACCCAGTACTTC. Translated: CASSYEQGVQETQYF.